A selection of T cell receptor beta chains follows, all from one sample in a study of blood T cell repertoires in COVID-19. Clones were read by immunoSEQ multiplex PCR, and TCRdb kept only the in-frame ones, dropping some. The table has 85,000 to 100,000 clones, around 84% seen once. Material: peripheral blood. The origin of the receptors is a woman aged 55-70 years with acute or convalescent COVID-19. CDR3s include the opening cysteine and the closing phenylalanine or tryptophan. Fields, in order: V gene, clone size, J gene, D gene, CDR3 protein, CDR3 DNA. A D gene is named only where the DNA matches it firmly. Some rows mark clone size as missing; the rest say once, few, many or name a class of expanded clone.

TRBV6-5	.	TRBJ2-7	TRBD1	CASSPQGPFTYEQYF	TGTGCCAGCAGTCCACAGGGGCCATTTACCTACGAGCAGTACTTC
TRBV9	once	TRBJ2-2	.	CASSVVPEGTGELFF	TGTGCCAGCAGCGTAGTTCCAGAGGGCACCGGGGAGCTGTTTTTT
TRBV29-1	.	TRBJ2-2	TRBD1	CSSGTGATGELFF	TGCAGCTCAGGGACAGGGGCCACCGGGGAGCTGTTTTTT
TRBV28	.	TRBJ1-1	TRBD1	CASGTASGQGALAEAFF	TGTGCCAGCGGAACCGCTTCGGGACAGGGCGCACTCGCTGAAGCTTTCTTT
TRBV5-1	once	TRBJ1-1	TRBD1	CASSLEGAVTEAFF	TGCGCCAGCAGCTTGGAGGGGGCGGTCACTGAAGCTTTCTTT
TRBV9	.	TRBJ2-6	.	CASSVGGYSGANVLTF	TGTGCCAGCAGCGTAGGAGGGTACTCTGGGGCCAACGTCCTGACTTTC
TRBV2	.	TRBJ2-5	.	CASSDRQETQYF	TGTGCCAGCAGTGACAGACAAGAGACCCAGTACTTC
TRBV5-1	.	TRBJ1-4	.	CASSLFSNEKLFF	TGCGCCAGCAGCCTCTTCTCTAATGAAAAACTGTTTTTT
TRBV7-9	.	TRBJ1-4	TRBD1	CASSSIGGTNEKLFF	TGTGCCAGCAGTTCCATAGGGGGCACTAATGAAAAACTGTTTTTT
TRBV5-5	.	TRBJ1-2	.	CASSQIGDYGYTF	TGTGCCAGCAGCCAAATAGGAGACTATGGCTACACCTTC
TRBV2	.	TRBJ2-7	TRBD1	CASRGGQGPLGQYF	TGTGCCAGCAGGGGTGGACAGGGACCCCTGGGGCAGTACTTC
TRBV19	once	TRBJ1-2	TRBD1	CASSIPGQGGGYTF	TGTGCCAGTAGTATTCCGGGACAGGGAGGAGGCTACACCTTC
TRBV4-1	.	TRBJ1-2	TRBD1	CASSPTGTGGGNGYTF	TGCGCCAGCAGCCCTACCGGGACAGGGGGCGGTAATGGCTACACCTTC
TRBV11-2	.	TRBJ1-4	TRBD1	CASSLDRVGEKLFF	TGTGCCAGCAGTCTGGACAGGGTGGGGGAAAAACTGTTTTTT
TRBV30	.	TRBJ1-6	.	CAWRRESPLHF	TGTGCCTGGAGACGCGAATCACCCCTCCACTTT
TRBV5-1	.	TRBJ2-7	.	CASSHTRGILYEQYF	TGCGCCAGCAGTCACACCAGGGGAATTCTCTACGAGCAGTACTTC
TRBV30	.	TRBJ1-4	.	CAWSAAVDSGKLFF	TGTGCCTGGAGTGCGGCAGTGGACTCCGGAAAACTGTTTTTT
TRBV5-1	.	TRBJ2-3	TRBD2	CASSGGGGDTDTQYF	TGCGCCAGCAGTGGAGGCGGGGGAGACACAGATACGCAGTATTTT
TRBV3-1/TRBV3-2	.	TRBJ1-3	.	CASSQDNTVRPGNTIYF	TGTGCCAGCAGCCAAGATAACACAGTTAGACCTGGAAACACCATATATTTT
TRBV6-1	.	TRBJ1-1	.	CASSDRLWPGAEAFF	TGTGCCAGCAGTGACAGGTTGTGGCCGGGAGCTGAAGCTTTCTTT
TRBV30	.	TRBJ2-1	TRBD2	CAWSVGLAGGRNEQFF	TGTGCCTGGAGTGTGGGGCTAGCGGGGGGAAGGAATGAGCAGTTCTTC
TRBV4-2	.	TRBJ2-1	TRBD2	CASSQDPGGQTEQFF	TGTGCCAGCAGCCAAGATCCGGGGGGGCAGACTGAGCAGTTCTTC
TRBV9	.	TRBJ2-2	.	CASSVGHSTGELFF	TGTGCCAGCAGCGTTGGACACTCGACCGGGGAGCTGTTTTTT
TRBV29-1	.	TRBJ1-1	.	CSGQLNTEAFF	TGCAGCGGACAGCTAAACACTGAAGCTTTCTTT
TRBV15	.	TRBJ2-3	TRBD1	CATSSRDRAPDTQYF	TGTGCCACCAGCAGCCGGGACAGGGCCCCAGATACGCAGTATTTT
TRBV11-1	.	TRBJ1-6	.	CASSLEGWNSPLHF	TGTGCCAGCAGCTTGGAGGGATGGAATTCACCCCTCCACTTT